Listed here is a single T cell receptor beta chain. The antigen is undetermined. The sample is drawn from a study of identical twins. Whole-study findings and limits: Insertions were reduced in abundant cord blood beta clonotypes but not in memory repertoires.

TCRdb ran MiXCR on the 5' RACE reads and lists one entry per CDR3 protein. The top ten clones hold approximately 0.29% of a sample with roughly 1,500,000 distinct CDR3 sequences, about 31% of them seen once. Germline V lookup: CDR1 DFQATT, CDR2 SNEGSKA (reference sequence). V was cut by 3 bases and J by 0 bases, with 15 bases left in between. This CDR3 contains 15 residues. The clonotype was recovered from a newborn girl in good health. Sequencing was carried out using cord blood. The J gene is TRBJ2-7, the V gene TRBV20-1; a weak D match, TRBD1 (7 bases). This CDR3 is CSAREGAASSYEQYF. DNA for the CDR3: TGCAGTGCTAGGGAGGGGGCAGCGAGCTCCTACGAGCAGTACTTC.